The clone carrying this T cell receptor (beta chain) was found many times. Its antigen is unknown. CDR1 is MNHEY, CDR2 SMNVEV, per germline (reference sequence). The CDR3 consists of 18 residues. V lost 5 bases and J lost 5; bases outside the gene matches: 15. This table comes from immunoSEQ multiplex PCR, and its TCRdb copy is limited to in-frame clones, with some not included. The sample holds about 24,000 clones, and no clone turns up only once. The sample belongs to a study of T cells after posttransplantation cyclophosphamide. Study-wide points: Blood and skin or GI T cell repertoires showed limited TRB overlap.

Sequencing input: PBMCs. This chain links TRBV27 with TRBJ2-5; 12 nucleotides match TRBD1. The receptor was isolated from an older woman in good health, CMV-negative, and a related stem cell transplant donor. In DNA, the CDR3 is TGTGCCAGCAGTCCTCAAACTCCGGGACAGGGGGCTGGGGAGACCCAGTACTTC. As protein: CASSPQTPGQGAGETQYF.